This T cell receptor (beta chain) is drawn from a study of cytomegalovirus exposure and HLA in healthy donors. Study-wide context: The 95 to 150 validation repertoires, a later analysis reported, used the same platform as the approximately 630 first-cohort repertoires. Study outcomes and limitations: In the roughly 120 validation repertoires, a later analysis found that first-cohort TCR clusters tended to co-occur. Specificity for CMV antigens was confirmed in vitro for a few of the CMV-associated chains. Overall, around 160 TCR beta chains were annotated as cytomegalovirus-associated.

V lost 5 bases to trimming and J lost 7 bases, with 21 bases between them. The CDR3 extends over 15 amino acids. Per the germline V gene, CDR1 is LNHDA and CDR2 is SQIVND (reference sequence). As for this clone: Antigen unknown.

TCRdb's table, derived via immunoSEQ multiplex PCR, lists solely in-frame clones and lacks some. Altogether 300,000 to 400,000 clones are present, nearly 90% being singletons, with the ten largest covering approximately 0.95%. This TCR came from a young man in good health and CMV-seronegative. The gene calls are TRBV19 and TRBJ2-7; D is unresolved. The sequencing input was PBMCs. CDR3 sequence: CASSPPRSQLREQYF. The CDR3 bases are TGTGCCAGTAGTCCCCCGAGGTCGCAGCTGAGGGAGCAGTACTTC.